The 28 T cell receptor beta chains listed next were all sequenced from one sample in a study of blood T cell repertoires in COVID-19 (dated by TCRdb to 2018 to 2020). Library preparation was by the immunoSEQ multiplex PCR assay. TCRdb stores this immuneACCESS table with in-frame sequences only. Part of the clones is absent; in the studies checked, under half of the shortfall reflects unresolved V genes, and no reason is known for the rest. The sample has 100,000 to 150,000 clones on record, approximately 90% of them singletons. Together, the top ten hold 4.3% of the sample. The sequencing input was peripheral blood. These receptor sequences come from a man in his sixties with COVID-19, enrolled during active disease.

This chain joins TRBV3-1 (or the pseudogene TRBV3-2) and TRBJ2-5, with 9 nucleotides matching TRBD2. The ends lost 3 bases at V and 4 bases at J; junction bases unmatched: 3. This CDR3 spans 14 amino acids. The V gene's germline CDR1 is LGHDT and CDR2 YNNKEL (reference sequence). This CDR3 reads CASSQGGGAETQYF. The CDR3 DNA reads TGTGCCAGCAGCCAGGGCGGGGGGGCAGAGACCCAGTACTTC.

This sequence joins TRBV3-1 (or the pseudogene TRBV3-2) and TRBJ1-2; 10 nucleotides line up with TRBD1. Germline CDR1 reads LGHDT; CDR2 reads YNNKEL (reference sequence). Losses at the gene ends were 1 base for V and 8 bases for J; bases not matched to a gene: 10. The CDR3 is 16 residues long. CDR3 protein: CASSQGNDRGRAGYTF. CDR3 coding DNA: TGTGCCAGCAGCCAAGGAAACGACAGGGGGCGCGCCGGCTACACCTTC.

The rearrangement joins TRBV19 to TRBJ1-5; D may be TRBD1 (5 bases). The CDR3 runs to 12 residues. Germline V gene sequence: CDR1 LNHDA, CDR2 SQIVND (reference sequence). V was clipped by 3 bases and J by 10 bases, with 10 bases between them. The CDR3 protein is CASSMPGGPQHF. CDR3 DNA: TGTGCCAGTAGTATGCCGGGGGGTCCCCAGCATTTT.

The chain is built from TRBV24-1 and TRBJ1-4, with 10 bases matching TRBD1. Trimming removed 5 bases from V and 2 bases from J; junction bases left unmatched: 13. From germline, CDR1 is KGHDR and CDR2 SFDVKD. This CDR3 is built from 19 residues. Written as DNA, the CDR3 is TGTGCCACCAGTGTTCCAGCCGGGACAGGGGTTCGGACTAATGAAAAACTGTTTTTT. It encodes CATSVPAGTGVRTNEKLFF.

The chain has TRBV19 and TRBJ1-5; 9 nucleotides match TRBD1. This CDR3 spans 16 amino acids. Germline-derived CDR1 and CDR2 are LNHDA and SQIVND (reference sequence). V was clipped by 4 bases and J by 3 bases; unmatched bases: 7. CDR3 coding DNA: TGTGCCAGTAGTACTGGGACAGGGACCCTCAATCAGCCCCAGCATTTT. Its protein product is CASSTGTGTLNQPQHF.

The CDR3 region has the DNA TGTGCCATCAGGAGGGACAGAGCTGAAGCTTTCTTT. This gives the protein CAIRRDRAEAFF. The chain carries TRBV10-3 and TRBJ1-1, with 7 bases fitting TRBD1. Germline V gene lookup returns CDR1 ENHRY and CDR2 SYGVKD. The J segment lost 6 bases and the V segment lost 6 bases, leaving 4 bases of the junction unmatched. The CDR3 has 12 amino acids.

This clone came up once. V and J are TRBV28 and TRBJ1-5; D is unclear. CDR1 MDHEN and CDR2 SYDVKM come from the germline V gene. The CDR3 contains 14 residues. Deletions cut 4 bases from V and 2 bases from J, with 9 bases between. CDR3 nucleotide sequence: TGTGCCAGCAGTTCGCTGGCGGGCAATCAGCCCCAGCATTTT. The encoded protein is CASSSLAGNQPQHF.

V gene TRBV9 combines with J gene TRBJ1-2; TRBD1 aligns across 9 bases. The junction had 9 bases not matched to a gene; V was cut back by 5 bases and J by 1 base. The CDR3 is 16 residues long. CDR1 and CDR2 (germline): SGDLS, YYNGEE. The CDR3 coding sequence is TGTGCCAGCAGTTCAGTGACGGGACAGGGTAACTATGGCTACACCTTC. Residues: CASSSVTGQGNYGYTF. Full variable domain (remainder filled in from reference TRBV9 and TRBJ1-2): DSGVTQTPKHLITATGQRVTLRCSPRSGDLSVYWYQQSLDQGLQFLIQYYNGEERAKGNILERFSAQQFPDLHSELNLSSLELGDSALYFCASSSVTGQGNYGYTFGSGTRLTVV.

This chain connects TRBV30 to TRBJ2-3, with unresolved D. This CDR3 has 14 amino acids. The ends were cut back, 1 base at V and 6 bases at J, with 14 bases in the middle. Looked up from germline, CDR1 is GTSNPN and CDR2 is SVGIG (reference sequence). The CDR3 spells CAWSGEAILDTQYF. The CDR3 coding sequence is TGTGCCTGGAGTGGAGAAGCGATTCTGGATACGCAGTATTTT.

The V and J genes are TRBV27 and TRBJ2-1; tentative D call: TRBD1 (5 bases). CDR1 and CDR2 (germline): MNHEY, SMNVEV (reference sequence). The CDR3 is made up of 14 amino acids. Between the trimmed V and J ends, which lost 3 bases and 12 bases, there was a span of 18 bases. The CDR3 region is CASSFRVGAFAQFF. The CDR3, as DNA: TGTGCCAGCAGTTTCAGGGTTGGGGCGTTCGCGCAGTTCTTC.

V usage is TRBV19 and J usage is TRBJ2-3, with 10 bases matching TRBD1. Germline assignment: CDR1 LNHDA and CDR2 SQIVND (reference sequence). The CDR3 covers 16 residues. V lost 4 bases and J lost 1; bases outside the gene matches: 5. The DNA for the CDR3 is TGTGCCAGTAGTACTGGGACAGGGGTTGGCACAGATACGCAGTATTTT. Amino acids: CASSTGTGVGTDTQYF. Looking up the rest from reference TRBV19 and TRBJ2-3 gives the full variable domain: DGGITQSPKYLFRKEGQNVTLSCEQNLNHDAMYWYRQDPGQGLRLIYYSQIVNDFQKGDIAEGYSVSREKKESFPLTVTSAQKNPTAFYLCASSTGTGVGTDTQYFGPGTRLTVL.

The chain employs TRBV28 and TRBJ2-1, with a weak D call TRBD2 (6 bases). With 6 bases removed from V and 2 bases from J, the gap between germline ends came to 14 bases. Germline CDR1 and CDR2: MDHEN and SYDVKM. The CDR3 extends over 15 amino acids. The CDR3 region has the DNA TGTGCCAGCAGCTGGGACTCACCCCCCTACAATGAGCAGTTCTTC. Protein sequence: CASSWDSPPYNEQFF.

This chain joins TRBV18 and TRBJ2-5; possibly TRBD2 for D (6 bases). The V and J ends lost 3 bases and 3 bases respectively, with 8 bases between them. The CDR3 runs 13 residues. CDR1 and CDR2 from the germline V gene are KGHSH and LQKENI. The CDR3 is CASSPGLKETQYF. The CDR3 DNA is TGTGCCAGCTCACCGGGACTCAAAGAGACCCAGTACTTC. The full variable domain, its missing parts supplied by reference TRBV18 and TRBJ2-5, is NAGVMQNPRHLVRRRGQEARLRCSPMKGHSHVYWYRQLPEEGLKFMVYLQKENIIDESGMPKERFSAEFPKEGPSILRIQQVVRGDSAAYFCASSPGLKETQYFGPGTRLLVL.

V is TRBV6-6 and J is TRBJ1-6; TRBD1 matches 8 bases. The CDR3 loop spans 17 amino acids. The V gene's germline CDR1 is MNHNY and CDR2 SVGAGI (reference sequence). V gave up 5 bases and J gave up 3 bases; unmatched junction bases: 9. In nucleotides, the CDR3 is TGTGCCAGCAGTCCGAGGACAGGGTCTTACTATAATTCACCCCTCCACTTT. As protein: CASSPRTGSYYNSPLHF.

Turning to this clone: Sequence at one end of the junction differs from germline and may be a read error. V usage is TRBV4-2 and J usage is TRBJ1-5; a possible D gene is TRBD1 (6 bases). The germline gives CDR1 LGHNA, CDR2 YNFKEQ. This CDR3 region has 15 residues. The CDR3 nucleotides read TGTGCCAGCAGCAAAGACAGGTTTAGCAATCAGCCCCAGCATTTT. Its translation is CASSKDRFSNQPQHF.

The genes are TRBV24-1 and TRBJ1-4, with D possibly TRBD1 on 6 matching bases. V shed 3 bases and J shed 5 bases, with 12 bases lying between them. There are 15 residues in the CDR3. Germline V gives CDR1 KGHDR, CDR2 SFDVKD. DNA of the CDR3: TGTGCCACCAGTGATGGGGGCAGATTAAATGAAAAACTGTTTTTT. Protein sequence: CATSDGGRLNEKLFF.

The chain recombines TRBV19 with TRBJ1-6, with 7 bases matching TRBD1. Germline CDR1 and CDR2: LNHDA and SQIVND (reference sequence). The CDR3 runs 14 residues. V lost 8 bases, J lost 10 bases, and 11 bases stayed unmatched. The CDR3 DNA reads TGTGCCAGTCGTTTTGACAGGGTAGGATCACCCCTCCACTTT. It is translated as CASRFDRVGSPLHF.

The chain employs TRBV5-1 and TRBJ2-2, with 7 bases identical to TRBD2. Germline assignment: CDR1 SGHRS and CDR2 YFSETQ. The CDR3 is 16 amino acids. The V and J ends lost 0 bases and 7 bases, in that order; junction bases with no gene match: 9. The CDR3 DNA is TGCGCCAGCAGCTTGGGGCTAGCGGCGCGTGACGGGGAGCTGTTTTTT. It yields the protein CASSLGLAARDGELFF.

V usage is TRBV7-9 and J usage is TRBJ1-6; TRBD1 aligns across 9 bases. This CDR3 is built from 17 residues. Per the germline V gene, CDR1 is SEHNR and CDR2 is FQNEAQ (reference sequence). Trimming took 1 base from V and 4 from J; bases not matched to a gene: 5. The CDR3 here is CASSLGDRAQYNSPLHF. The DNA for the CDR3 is TGTGCCAGCAGCTTAGGGGACAGGGCCCAATATAATTCACCCCTCCACTTT.

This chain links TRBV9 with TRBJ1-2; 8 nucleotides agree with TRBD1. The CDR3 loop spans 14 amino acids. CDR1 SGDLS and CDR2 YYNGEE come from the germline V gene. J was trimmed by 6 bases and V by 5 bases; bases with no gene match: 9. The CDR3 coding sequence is TGTGCCAGCAGTTATACCACAGGGGGAGATGGCTACACCTTC. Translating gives CASSYTTGGDGYTF.

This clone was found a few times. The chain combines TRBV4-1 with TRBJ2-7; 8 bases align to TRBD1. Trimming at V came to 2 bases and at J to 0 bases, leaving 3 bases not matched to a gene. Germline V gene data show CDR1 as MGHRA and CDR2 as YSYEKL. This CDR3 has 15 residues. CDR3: CASSQRTGNSYEQYF. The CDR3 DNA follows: TGCGCCAGCAGCCAAAGGACAGGGAACTCCTACGAGCAGTACTTC.

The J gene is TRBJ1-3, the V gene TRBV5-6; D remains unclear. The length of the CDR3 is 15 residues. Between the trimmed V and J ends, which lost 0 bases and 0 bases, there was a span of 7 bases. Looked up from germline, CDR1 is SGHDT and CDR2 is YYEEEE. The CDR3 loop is CASSLDGGSGNTIYF. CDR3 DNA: TGTGCCAGCAGCTTGGACGGCGGCTCTGGAAACACCATATATTTT.

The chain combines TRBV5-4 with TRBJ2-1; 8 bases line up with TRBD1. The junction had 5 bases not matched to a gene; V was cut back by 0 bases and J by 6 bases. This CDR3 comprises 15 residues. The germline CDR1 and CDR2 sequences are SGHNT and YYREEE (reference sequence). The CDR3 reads CASSLDGTGFNEQFF. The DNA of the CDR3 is TGTGCCAGCAGCTTGGATGGGACAGGTTTCAATGAGCAGTTCTTC.

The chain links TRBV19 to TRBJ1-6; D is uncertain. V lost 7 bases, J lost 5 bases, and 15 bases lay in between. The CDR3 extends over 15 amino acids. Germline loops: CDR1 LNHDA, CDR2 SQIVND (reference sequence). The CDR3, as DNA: TGTGCCAGTAACTTGGGGAGCGGTGATAATTCACCCCTCCACTTT. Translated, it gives CASNLGSGDNSPLHF.

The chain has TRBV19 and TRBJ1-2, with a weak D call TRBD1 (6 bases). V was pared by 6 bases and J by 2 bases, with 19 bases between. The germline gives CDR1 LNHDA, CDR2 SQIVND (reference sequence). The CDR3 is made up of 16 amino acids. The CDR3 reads CASRQGGAGENYGYTF. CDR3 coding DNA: TGTGCCAGTAGACAAGGGGGGGCAGGGGAAAACTATGGCTACACCTTC.

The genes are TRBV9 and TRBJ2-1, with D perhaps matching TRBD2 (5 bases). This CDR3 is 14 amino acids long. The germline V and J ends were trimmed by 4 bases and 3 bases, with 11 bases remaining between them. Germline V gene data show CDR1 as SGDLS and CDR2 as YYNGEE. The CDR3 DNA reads TGTGCCAGCAGCCCATCTGGGAGCTACAATGAGCAGTTCTTC. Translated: CASSPSGSYNEQFF.

CDR3 bases: TGCGCCAGCAGCCCCCTGGGAGGATATGGCTACACCTTC. It encodes CASSPLGGYGYTF. The gene calls are TRBV4-1 and TRBJ1-2; D is unresolved. CDR1 is MGHRA, CDR2 YSYEKL, per germline. V dropped 4 bases and J dropped 5 bases, with 11 bases sitting between them. The CDR3 spans 13 residues.

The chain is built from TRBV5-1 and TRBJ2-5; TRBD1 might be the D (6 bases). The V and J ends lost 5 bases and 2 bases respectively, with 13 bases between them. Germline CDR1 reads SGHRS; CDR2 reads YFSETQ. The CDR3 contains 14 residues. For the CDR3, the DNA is TGCGCCAGCAGTACCGGGACAACACAAGAGACCCAGTACTTC. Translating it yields CASSTGTTQETQYF.